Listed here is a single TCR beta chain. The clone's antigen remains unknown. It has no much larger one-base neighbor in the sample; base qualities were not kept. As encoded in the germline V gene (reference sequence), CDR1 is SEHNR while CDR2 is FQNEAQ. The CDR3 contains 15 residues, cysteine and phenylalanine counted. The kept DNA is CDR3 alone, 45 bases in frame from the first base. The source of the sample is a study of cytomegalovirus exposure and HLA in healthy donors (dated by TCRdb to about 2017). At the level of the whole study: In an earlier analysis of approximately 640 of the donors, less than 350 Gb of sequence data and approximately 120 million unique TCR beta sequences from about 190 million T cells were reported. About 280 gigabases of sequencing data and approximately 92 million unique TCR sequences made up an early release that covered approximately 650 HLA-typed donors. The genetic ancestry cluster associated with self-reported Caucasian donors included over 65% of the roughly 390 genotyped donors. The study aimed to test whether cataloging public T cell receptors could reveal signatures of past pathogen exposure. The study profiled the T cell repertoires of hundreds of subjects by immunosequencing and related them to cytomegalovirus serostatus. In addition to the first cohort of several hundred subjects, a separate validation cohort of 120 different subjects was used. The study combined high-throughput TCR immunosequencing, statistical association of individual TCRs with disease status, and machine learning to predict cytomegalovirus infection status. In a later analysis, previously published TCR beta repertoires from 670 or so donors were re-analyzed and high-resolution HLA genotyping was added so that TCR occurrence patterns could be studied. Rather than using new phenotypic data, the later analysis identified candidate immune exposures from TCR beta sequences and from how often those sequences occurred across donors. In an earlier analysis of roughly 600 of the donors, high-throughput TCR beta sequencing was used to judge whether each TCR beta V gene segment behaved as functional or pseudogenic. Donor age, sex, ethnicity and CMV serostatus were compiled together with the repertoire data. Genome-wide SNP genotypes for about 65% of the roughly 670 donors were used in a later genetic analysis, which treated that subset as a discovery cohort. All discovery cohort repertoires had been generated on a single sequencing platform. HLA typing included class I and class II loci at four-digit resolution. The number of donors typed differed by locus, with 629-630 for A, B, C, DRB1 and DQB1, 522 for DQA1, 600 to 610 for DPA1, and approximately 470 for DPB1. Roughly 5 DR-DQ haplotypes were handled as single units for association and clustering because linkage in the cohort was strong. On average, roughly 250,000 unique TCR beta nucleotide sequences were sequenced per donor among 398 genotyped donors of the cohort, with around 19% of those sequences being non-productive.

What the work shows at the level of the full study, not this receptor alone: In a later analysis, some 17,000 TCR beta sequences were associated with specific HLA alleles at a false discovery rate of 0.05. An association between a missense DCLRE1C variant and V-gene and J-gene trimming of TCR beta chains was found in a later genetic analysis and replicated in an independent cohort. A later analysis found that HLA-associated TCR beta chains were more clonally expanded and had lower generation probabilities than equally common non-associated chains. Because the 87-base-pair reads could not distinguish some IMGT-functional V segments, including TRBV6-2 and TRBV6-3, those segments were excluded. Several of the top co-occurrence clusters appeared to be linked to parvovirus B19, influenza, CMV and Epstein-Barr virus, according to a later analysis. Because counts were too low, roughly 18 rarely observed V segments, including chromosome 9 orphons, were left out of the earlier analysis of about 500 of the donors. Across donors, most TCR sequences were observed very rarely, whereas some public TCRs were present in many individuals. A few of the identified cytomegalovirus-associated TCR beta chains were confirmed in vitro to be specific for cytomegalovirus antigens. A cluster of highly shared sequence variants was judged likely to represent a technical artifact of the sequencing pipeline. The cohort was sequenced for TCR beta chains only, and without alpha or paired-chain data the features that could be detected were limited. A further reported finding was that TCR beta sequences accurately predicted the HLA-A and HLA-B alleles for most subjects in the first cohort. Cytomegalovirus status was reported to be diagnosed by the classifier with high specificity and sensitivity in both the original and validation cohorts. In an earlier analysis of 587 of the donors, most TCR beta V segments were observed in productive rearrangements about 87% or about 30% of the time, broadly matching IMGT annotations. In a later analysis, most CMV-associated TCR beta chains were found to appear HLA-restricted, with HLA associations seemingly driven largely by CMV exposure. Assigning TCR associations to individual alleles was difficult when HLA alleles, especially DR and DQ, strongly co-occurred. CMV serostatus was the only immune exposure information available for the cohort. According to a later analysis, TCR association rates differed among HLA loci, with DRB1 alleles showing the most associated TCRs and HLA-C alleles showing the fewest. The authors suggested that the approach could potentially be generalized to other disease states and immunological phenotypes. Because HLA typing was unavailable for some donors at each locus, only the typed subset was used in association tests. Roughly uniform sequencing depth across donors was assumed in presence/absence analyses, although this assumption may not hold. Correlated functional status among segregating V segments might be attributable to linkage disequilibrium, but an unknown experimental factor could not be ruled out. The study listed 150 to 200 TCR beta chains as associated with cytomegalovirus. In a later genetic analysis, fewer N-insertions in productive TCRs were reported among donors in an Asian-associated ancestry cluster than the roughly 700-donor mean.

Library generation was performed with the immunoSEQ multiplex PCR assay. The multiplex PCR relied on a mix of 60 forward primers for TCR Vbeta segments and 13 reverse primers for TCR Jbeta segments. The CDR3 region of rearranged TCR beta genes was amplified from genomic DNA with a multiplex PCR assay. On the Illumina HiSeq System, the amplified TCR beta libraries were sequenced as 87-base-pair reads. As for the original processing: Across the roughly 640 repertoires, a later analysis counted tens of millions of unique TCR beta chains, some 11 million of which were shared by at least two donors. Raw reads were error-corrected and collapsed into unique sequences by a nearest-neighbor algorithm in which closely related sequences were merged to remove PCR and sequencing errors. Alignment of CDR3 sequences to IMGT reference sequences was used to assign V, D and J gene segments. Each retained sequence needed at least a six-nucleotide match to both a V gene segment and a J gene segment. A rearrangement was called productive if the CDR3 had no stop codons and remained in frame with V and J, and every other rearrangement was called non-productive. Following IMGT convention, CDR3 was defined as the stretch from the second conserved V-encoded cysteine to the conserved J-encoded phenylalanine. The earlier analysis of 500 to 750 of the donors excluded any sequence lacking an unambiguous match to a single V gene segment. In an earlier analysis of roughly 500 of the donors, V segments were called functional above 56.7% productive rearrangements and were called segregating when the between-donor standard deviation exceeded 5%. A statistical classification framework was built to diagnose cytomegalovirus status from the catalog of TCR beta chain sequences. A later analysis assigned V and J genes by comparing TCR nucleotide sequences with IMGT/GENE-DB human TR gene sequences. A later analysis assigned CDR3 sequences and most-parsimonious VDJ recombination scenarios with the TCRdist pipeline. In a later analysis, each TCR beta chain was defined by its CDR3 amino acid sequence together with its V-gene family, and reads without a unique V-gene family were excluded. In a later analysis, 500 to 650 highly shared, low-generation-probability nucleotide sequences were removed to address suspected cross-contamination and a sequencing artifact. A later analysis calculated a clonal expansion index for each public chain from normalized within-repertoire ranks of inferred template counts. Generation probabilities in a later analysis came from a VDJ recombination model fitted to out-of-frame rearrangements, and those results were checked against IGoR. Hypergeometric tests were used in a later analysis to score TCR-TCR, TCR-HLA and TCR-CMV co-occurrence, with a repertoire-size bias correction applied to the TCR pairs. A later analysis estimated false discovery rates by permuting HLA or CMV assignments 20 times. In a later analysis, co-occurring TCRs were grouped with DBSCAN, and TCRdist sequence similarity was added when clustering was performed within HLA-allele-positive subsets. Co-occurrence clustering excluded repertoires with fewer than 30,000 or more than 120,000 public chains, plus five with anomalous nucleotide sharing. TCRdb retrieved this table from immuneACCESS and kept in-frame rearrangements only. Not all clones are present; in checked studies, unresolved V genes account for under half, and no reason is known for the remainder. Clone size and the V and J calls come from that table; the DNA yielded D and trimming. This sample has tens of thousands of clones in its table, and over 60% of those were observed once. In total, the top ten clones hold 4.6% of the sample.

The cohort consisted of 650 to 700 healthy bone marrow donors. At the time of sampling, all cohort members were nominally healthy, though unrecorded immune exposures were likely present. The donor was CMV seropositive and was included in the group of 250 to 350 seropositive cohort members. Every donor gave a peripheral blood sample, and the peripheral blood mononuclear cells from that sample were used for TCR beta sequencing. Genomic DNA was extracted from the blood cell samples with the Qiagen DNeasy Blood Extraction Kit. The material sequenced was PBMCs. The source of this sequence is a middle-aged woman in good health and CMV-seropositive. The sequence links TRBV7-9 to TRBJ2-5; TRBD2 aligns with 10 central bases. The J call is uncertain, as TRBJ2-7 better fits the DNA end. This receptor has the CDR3 CASSLGAGGLYEQYF. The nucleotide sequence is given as TGTGCCAGCAGCTTAGGAGCGGGAGGGCTCTACGAGCAGTACTTC.